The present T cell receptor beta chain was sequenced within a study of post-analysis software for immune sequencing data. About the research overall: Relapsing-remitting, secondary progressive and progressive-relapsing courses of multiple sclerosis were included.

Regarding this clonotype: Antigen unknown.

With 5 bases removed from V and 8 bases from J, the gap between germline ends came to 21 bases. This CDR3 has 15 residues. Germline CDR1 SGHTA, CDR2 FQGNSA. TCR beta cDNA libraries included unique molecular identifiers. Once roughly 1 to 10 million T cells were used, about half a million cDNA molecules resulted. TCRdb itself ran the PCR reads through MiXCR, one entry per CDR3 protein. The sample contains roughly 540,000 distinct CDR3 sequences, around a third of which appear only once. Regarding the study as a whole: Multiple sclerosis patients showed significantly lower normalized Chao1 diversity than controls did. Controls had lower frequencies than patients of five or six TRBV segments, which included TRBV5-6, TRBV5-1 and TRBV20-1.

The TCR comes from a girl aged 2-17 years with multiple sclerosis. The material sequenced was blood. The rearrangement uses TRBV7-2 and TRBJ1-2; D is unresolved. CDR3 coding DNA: TGTGCCAGCAGCCCGACGACCTTTGTTGAGGTCGGCTACACCTTC. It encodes CASSPTTFVEVGYTF.